These 17 T cell receptor beta chains were sequenced from one sample in a study of cytomegalovirus exposure and HLA in healthy donors. The PCR ran on 60 Vbeta and 13 Jbeta primers. This table comes from immunoSEQ multiplex PCR, and its TCRdb copy is limited to in-frame clones, with some not included. The table records about 130,000 clones, approximately 73% of them present only once. The sequenced sample was PBMCs. These receptors were taken from a man aged 55 to 70 in good health and CMV-seropositive.

This clone was seen once. This chain links TRBV4-2 with TRBJ1-5, with a possible D match to TRBD1 (5 bases). Germline CDR1 is LGHNA and CDR2 is YNFKEQ. The CDR3 runs 15 residues. Between the trimmed V and J ends, which lost 0 bases and 7 bases, there was a span of 13 bases. This CDR3 reads CASSQEGGTRQPQHF. In nucleotides, the CDR3 is TGTGCCAGCAGCCAAGAGGGGGGGACGAGGCAGCCCCAGCATTTT.

CDR3 sequence: CASSPDWSTDTQYF. For the CDR3, the DNA is TGTGCCAGCAGCCCGGACTGGAGCACAGATACGCAGTATTTT. The chain joins TRBV14 to TRBJ2-3; possible D gene TRBD2, 5 bases. The V gene lost 4 bases and the J gene lost 0 bases, with 8 bases spanning the gap. The CDR3 loop spans 14 amino acids. Germline-derived CDR1 and CDR2 are SGHDN and FVKESK. Supplemented by reference TRBV14 and TRBJ2-3, the full variable domain reads EAGVTQFPSHSVIEKGQTVTLRCDPISGHDNLYWYRRVMGKEIKFLLHFVKESKQDESGMPNNRFLAERTGGTYSTLKVQPAELEDSGVYFCASSPDWSTDTQYFGPGTRLTVL.

The J gene is TRBJ2-5, the V gene TRBV6-1; 10 bases agree with TRBD2. CDR3 length: 14 residues. V trimming: 6 bases; J trimming: 5 bases; junction bases outside the gene matches: 6. Looked up from germline, CDR1 is MNHNS and CDR2 is SASEGT. DNA for the CDR3: TGTGCCAGCAGATCCCTAGCGGGGGAGGAGACCCAGTACTTC. Translated, it gives CASRSLAGEETQYF.

As concerns this clone: One end of the junction is discordant with germline, which a read error may explain. Other DNA sequences of this sample code for an identical CDR3. The genes are TRBV10-3 and TRBJ1-1; no reliable D call. The germline CDR1 and CDR2 sequences are ENHRY and SYGVKD. This CDR3 is 12 amino acids long. DNA of the CDR3: TGTGCCATCAGTGTCGGAGGCACTGAGGCTTTCTTT. Translated, it gives CAISVGGTEAFF.

The CDR3, as DNA: TGTGCCATCAGAACCGGGAGTGGGGCTGGGGCCAACGTCCTGACTTTC. Protein: CAIRTGSGAGANVLTF. This chain uses TRBV10-3 with TRBJ2-6, with D perhaps TRBD2 (6 bases). Germline V gives CDR1 ENHRY, CDR2 SYGVKD. The length of the CDR3 is 16 residues. Trimming pared 6 bases from V and 2 bases from J, leaving 14 bases between.

This chain uses TRBV28 with TRBJ2-3; 16 bases align to TRBD2. This CDR3 region has 19 residues. Germline trimming cut 6 bases from V and 5 bases from J; bases unmatched to any gene: 14. Germline lookup yields CDR1 MDHEN and CDR2 SYDVKM. The chain's CDR3 is CASSQAPGLAGGRLDTQYF. CDR3 coding DNA: TGTGCCAGCAGCCAAGCTCCGGGACTAGCGGGGGGGCGGTTAGATACGCAGTATTTT.

The chain couples TRBV30 to TRBJ1-4; D ambiguous. This CDR3 is 15 amino acids long. Germline V gene data show CDR1 as GTSNPN and CDR2 as SVGIG (reference sequence). Between the trimmed V and J ends, which lost 2 bases and 0 bases, there was a span of 10 bases. The CDR3: CAWSSTGATNEKLFF. In nucleotides, the CDR3 is TGTGCCTGGAGTTCGACGGGTGCAACTAATGAAAAACTGTTTTTT. Based on the CDR3 plus reference TRBV30 and TRBJ1-4, the full variable domain is SQTIHQWPATLVQPVGSPLSLECTVEGTSNPNLYWYRQAAGRGLQLLFYSVGIGQISSEVPQNLSASRPQDRQFILSSKKLLLSDSGFYLCAWSSTGATNEKLFFGSGTQLSVL.

The chain employs TRBV30 and TRBJ1-5; no firm D call. The CDR3 loop spans 14 amino acids. Deletions cut 1 base from V and 6 bases from J, with 13 bases between. Germline loops: CDR1 GTSNPN, CDR2 SVGIG (reference sequence). The CDR3 loop is CAWSAADFGQPQHF. The CDR3 DNA sequence: TGTGCCTGGAGTGCAGCGGATTTCGGTCAGCCCCAGCATTTT.

V is TRBV7-2 and J is TRBJ2-7, with 8 bases identical to TRBD2. Germline V gene lookup returns CDR1 SGHTA and CDR2 FQGNSA. The CDR3 is 13 residues long. The V gene end was trimmed by 1 base and the J gene end by 5 bases; junction bases not matched to a gene: 1. CDR3 DNA: TGTGCCAGCAGCTTAGTTAGCGGGGACGAGCAGTACTTC. It encodes CASSLVSGDEQYF.

The chain uses TRBV5-1 and TRBJ2-7, with a weak D call TRBD2 (7 bases). Trimming took 0 bases from V and 3 from J, leaving 19 bases between them. There are 17 residues in the CDR3. The V gene's germline CDR1 is SGHRS and CDR2 YFSETQ. The CDR3 loop reads CASSLAAGALPYYEQYF. The CDR3 nucleotides read TGCGCCAGCAGCTTGGCTGCGGGGGCTCTTCCATACTACGAGCAGTACTTC.

The rearrangement uses TRBV27 and TRBJ2-3; the D is unclear. The CDR3 has 14 residues. Deletions cut 2 bases from V and 5 bases from J, with 11 bases between. CDR1 MNHEY and CDR2 SMNVEV come from the germline V gene (reference sequence). The CDR3 region is CASSLTPFLDTQYF. CDR3 bases: TGTGCCAGCAGTTTAACTCCCTTCTTAGATACGCAGTATTTT.

The chain is built from TRBV7-9 and TRBJ1-1; 7 bases fit TRBD1. Per germline, CDR1 SEHNR and CDR2 FQNEAQ (reference sequence). Germline trimming cut 5 bases from V and 1 base from J; bases unmatched to any gene: 7. The length of the CDR3 is 15 residues. The CDR3 spells CASSPPRQGNTEAFF. CDR3 coding DNA: TGTGCCAGCAGCCCCCCTCGACAGGGGAACACTGAAGCTTTCTTT.

The chain combines TRBV6-5 with TRBJ1-4; the match to TRBD1 covers 7 bases. CDR3 length: 12 residues. V lost 5 bases, J lost 8 bases, and 2 bases stayed unmatched. CDR1 MNHEY and CDR2 SVGAGI come from the germline V gene. The CDR3 loop is CASSLTGEKLFF. The DNA of the CDR3 is TGTGCCAGCAGTCTGACAGGGGAAAAACTGTTTTTT.

V is TRBV5-1 and J is TRBJ1-3; no firm D call. The CDR3 has 15 amino acids. CDR1 SGHRS and CDR2 YFSETQ come from the germline V gene. V lost 0 bases, J lost 0 bases, and 7 bases lay in between. The CDR3 sequence: CASSLVADSGNTIYF. Written as DNA, the CDR3 is TGCGCCAGCAGCTTGGTGGCGGACTCTGGAAACACCATATATTTT. The complete variable domain, with remaining parts taken from reference TRBV5-1 and TRBJ1-3, reads KAGVTQTPRYLIKTRGQQVTLSCSPISGHRSVSWYQQTPGQGLQFLFEYFSETQRNKGNFPGRFSGRQFSNSRSEMNVSTLELGDSALYLCASSLVADSGNTIYFGEGSWLTVV.

The chain employs TRBV29-1 and TRBJ1-2; D is uncertain. V lost 4 bases and J 1 base, leaving 10 bases between the germline ends. There are 13 residues in the CDR3. The germline V gene has CDR1 SQVTM and CDR2 ANQGSEA. The CDR3 reads CSVAIELNYGYTF. The CDR3 nucleotides read TGCAGCGTTGCAATCGAACTTAACTATGGCTACACCTTC.

This clone was recorded a few times. The gene calls are TRBV9 and TRBJ2-1, with a weak D call TRBD2 (6 bases). V lost 0 bases to trimming and J lost 7 bases, with 8 bases between them. Per germline, CDR1 SGDLS and CDR2 YYNGEE. The length of the CDR3 is 13 residues. The CDR3 region has the DNA TGTGCCAGCAGCGTAGCTGGAGGGAATGAGCAGTTCTTC. Amino acids: CASSVAGGNEQFF. Variable domain in full (rest from reference TRBV9 and TRBJ2-1): DSGVTQTPKHLITATGQRVTLRCSPRSGDLSVYWYQQSLDQGLQFLIQYYNGEERAKGNILERFSAQQFPDLHSELNLSSLELGDSALYFCASSVAGGNEQFFGPGTRLTVL.

V gene TRBV7-9 combines with J gene TRBJ2-3; 7 bases map to TRBD2. CDR3 length equals 14 residues. Germline CDR1 and CDR2: SEHNR and FQNEAQ (reference sequence). The V segment lost 5 bases and the J segment 8 bases; nucleotides outside the gene matches: 10. CDR3 loop: CASSPVWGEGTQYF. CDR3 nucleotide sequence: TGTGCCAGCAGCCCTGTGTGGGGGGAGGGTACGCAGTATTTT.